The clone carrying this TCR beta chain occurred a few times. Antigen unknown. Specified treatment: roughly ten-day PBMC culture with coronavirus spike peptide pools or control peptides (ViraFEST assay). Peptide-pool expansion of antigen-specific T cells preceded TCR sequencing in ViraFEST. Oncomine TCR Beta short-read sequencing was applied to DNA from cultured CD4+ T cells. It was from cultured CD4+ T cells that genomic DNA was extracted. TCRdb independently ran MiXCR on the PCR reads; one entry per CDR3 protein. The profile shows around 11,000 distinct CDR3 sequences, around a quarter of them singletons. These data are taken from a study of vaccination and CD4 T cells after COVID-19. Study-level information: Some control cultures received a CEFX pool, which served as the positive control. Others received an HIV-1 Nef pool or no peptide. Whole-study results and caveats: Apart from involving relatively few convalescent patients, the work omitted early post-infection timepoints.

This receptor was obtained from a human donor who received a COVID-19 vaccine. The starting material was CD4+ T cells from blood, cultured in vitro, obtained before SARS-CoV-2 vaccination.

The CDR3 bases are TGTGCCACCAGTGATTCCTCATTACACGTTAGCAATCAGCCCCAGCATTTT. This gives the protein CATSDSSLHVSNQPQHF. The V and J genes are TRBV24-1 and TRBJ1-5; D not resolved. V was clipped by 2 bases and J by 0 bases, with 13 bases between them. Germline lookup yields CDR1 KGHDR and CDR2 SFDVKD. This CDR3 has 17 amino acids.